The 12 T cell receptor beta chains reported below all come from one sample, sequenced in a study of T-cell reconstitution after alpha-beta-depleted transplantation in children. It was with unique molecular identifiers that the TCRbeta library was prepared. TCRdb fed the PCR reads into MiXCR, producing one record per CDR3 protein. The repertoire holds a few hundred thousand distinct CDR3 sequences, with roughly 12% as singletons. The sequencing here drew on peripheral blood, taken 180 days after TCRalphabeta/CD19-depleted stem cell transplant. These receptor sequences come from a male patient between 2 and 10 years old who had a stem cell transplant for chronic granulomatous disease, so the T cells may come from the graft donor.

This clonotype has ten or more counts. The chain recombines TRBV28 with TRBJ2-2; no reliable D call. V lost 7 bases and J lost 1, with 10 bases in between. Germline V gene data show CDR1 as MDHEN and CDR2 as SYDVKM. This CDR3 has 14 amino acids. The DNA of the CDR3 is TGTGCCAGCATCTGGGGTGAGAACACCGGGGAGCTGTTTTTT. This sequence encodes CASIWGENTGELFF. Drawing the rest from reference TRBV28 and TRBJ2-2, the complete variable domain is DVKVTQSSRYLVKRTGEKVFLECVQDMDHENMFWYRQDPGLGLRLIYFSYDVKMKEKGDIPEGYSVSREKKERFSLILESASTNQTSMYLCASIWGENTGELFFGEGSRLTVL.

At least ten counts were recorded for this clonotype. The rearrangement joins TRBV20-1 to TRBJ1-5; 7 nucleotides align to TRBD1. With V trimmed by 6 bases and J by 4 bases, 9 bases remained unmatched. Germline V CDR1 and CDR2: DFQATT, SNEGSKA (reference sequence). The CDR3 length is 14 residues. For the CDR3, the DNA is TGCAGTGCGAGAAGGACAGGCCTTAATCAGCCCCAGCATTTT. Translation gives CSARRTGLNQPQHF.

This clonotype appeared many times. V usage is TRBV29-1 and J usage is TRBJ2-7; 7 positions match TRBD1. V shed 5 bases and J 0 bases; nucleotides not matched to a gene: 4. This CDR3 is 13 amino acids long. In germline, CDR1 is SQVTM, CDR2 ANQGSEA. The DNA of the CDR3 is TGCAGCGTTCCGGGACAGACCTCCTACGAGCAGTACTTC. Translated, it gives CSVPGQTSYEQYF.

The table lists this clonotype with many counts. The J gene is TRBJ1-4, the V gene TRBV7-2; no reliable D call. CDR3 length: 16 residues. Trimming removed 1 base at V and 4 bases at J, with 13 bases between. Germline CDR1 is SGHTA and CDR2 is FQGNSA. Here the CDR3 reads CASSLGGGTLNEKLFF. The CDR3 nucleotides read TGTGCCAGCAGCTTAGGGGGAGGCACCCTTAATGAAAAACTGTTTTTT. The whole variable domain, remainder taken from reference TRBV7-2 and TRBJ1-4, is GAGVSQSPSNKVTEKGKDVELRCDPISGHTALYWYRQSLGQGLEFLIYFQGNSAPDKSGLPSDRFSAERTGGSVSTLTIQRTQQEDSAVYLCASSLGGGTLNEKLFFGSGTQLSVL.

This clonotype has ten or more counts. The chain carries TRBV5-1 and TRBJ2-1; 11 nucleotides match TRBD2. Germline CDR1 is SGHRS and CDR2 is YFSETQ. V was pared by 4 bases and J by 2 bases, with 5 bases of the junction left unmatched. The CDR3 is 16 amino acids. CDR3 sequence: CASSQLAGGTYNEQFF. The CDR3 DNA follows: TGCGCCAGCAGCCAGCTAGCGGGGGGTACCTACAATGAGCAGTTCTTC. The complete variable domain, with remaining parts taken from reference TRBV5-1 and TRBJ2-1, reads KAGVTQTPRYLIKTRGQQVTLSCSPISGHRSVSWYQQTPGQGLQFLFEYFSETQRNKGNFPGRFSGRQFSNSRSEMNVSTLELGDSALYLCASSQLAGGTYNEQFFGPGTRLTVL.

The rearrangement links TRBV6-1 to TRBJ2-3, with D perhaps TRBD1 (6 bases). The CDR3 spans 16 residues. CDR1 MNHNS and CDR2 SASEGT come from the germline V gene. V lost 4 bases and J lost 6, with 20 bases in between. CDR3 loop: CASSASGDKGQDTQYF. For the CDR3, the DNA is TGTGCCAGCAGTGCTTCTGGGGACAAGGGGCAGGATACGCAGTATTTT.

This clonotype was recorded at least ten times. V is TRBV12-3 or TRBV12-4 and J is TRBJ2-7; TRBD1 aligns across 8 bases. Trimming at V came to 8 bases and at J to 0 bases, leaving 6 bases not matched to a gene. CDR3 length: 14 amino acids. CDR3 sequence reads: CASGQGVSSYEQYF. As DNA, the CDR3 is TGTGCCAGCGGACAGGGAGTCAGCTCCTACGAGCAGTACTTC.

This clonotype was found many times. The chain has TRBV29-1 and TRBJ2-1; 8 positions match TRBD1. V was clipped by 7 bases and J by 5 bases; unmatched bases: 13. Germline CDR1 and CDR2: SQVTM and ANQGSEA. CDR3 size: 15 residues. CDR3 sequence reads: CSAKPGGSVDNEQFF. The CDR3 DNA is TGCAGCGCAAAACCAGGGGGCTCGGTTGACAATGAGCAGTTCTTC.

This clonotype was counted ten times or more. The rearrangement links TRBV12-3 or TRBV12-4 to TRBJ1-2, with D possibly matching TRBD1 (6 bases). CDR3 length equals 16 residues. Trimming cost V 4 bases and J 7 bases, with 22 bases left between them. CDR3 nucleotide sequence: TGTGCCAGCAGTTCCTTCATGACAGGCCCCTTCGCTGGCTACACCTTC. Translating it yields CASSSFMTGPFAGYTF.

This clonotype was seen at least ten times. V is TRBV12-3 or TRBV12-4 and J is TRBJ2-7; 7 positions agree with TRBD1. V was pared by 2 bases and J by 2 bases, with 0 bases of the junction left unmatched. This CDR3 has 13 amino acids. The chain's CDR3 is CASSLQGAYEQYF. The CDR3 DNA reads TGTGCCAGCAGTTTACAGGGGGCCTACGAGCAGTACTTC.

J is TRBJ2-3 and V is TRBV5-8, with D unclear. From germline, CDR1 is SGHTS and CDR2 YDEGEE. CDR3 length: 15 residues. Trimming stripped 3 bases from V and 4 bases from J, with 15 bases between. CDR3 region: CASSSRWPSPDTQYF. DNA of the CDR3: TGTGCCAGCAGCTCCCGGTGGCCTTCGCCAGATACGCAGTATTTT.

This clonotype was detected a few times. V is TRBV29-1 and J is TRBJ2-7, with D uncertain. The length of the CDR3 is 13 residues. Germline V gives CDR1 SQVTM, CDR2 ANQGSEA. V lost 8 bases and J lost 0, with 14 bases in between. The CDR3 sequence: CSPEVVSSYEQYF. In nucleotides, the CDR3 is TGCAGCCCTGAGGTGGTAAGCTCCTACGAGCAGTACTTC.